This T cell receptor (beta chain) stems from a study of blood T cell repertoires in COVID-19 (dated by TCRdb to between 2020 and 2021). For the wider study: The collaborator samples originated in the United States, Italy and Spain and spanned the acute and convalescent phases of COVID-19. The dataset comprised deeply sampled blood TCRbeta repertoires from subjects exposed to, actively infected with, or recovered from COVID-19. Where HLA class I and class II types were available, the types were taken from metadata supplied by the sample provider, not from assay-based typing. The prospective study material was composed of cDNA or gDNA derived from T cells, B-cell-depleted T cells, or PBMCs. The samples were drawn from the first 160 participants of the ongoing ImmuneRACE study and from 950 to 1,500 subjects provided by 6 global collaborators. The repertoires were released in a freely available public database meant as a resource for research on the immune response to SARS-CoV-2. The sample metadata nearly always contained a de-identified subject ID, COVID-19 status, age in years and sex.

TCRbeta CDR3 regions were amplified from genomic DNA by means of the immunoSEQ Assay, a bias-controlled multiplex PCR. As for how the authors treated the data: The number of nucleated cells in each sample was estimated by amplification of reference gene primers within the assay. To quantify the absolute abundance of each unique TCRbeta CDR3 rearrangement, sequence reads were collapsed and filtered. For each sample, productive Simpson clonality was calculated as the square root of Simpson's diversity index over productive rearrangements. TCRdb stores this immuneACCESS table with in-frame sequences only. Part of the clones is absent; in the studies checked, under half of the shortfall reflects unresolved V genes, and no reason is known for the rest. That table supplies the V and J calls and clone size; D and trimming were determined from the DNA. This sample has 110,000 to 150,000 clones in its table, and approximately 82% of those were observed once. The ten largest clones take up 10% to 13% of the sample.

Collaborating institutions collected whole blood in K2EDTA tubes following their own protocols. For TCRbeta analysis, collaborator samples were shipped as frozen whole blood, as isolated PBMCs, or as DNA extracted from either sample type. On the study overall, not on this receptor specifically: Clinical and demographic metadata were provided uncurated, with the amount varying by source and participant.

A word on this clone: Its antigen remains unidentified. One base away there is no much larger clone; base qualities are not given.

The junction carries 17 bases between V and J, which are trimmed by 2 bases and 0 bases respectively. CDR1 is given as SGHTA and CDR2 as FQGNSA, both from the germline V gene. The CDR3, from cysteine to phenylalanine, totals 17 residues. Here the CDR3 DNA is all that survives: 51 bases in frame from base 1. Sequencing input: peripheral blood. This sequence was found in a man in his sixties with active or convalescent COVID-19. The sequence joins TRBV7-2 to TRBJ2-7; the D gene is perhaps TRBD1, on 6 matching bases. The DNA sequence is as follows: TGTGCCAGCAGCTTACTGACCGGGACACGGAGCTCCTACGAGCAGTACTTC. Its translation is CASSLLTGTRSSYEQYF.